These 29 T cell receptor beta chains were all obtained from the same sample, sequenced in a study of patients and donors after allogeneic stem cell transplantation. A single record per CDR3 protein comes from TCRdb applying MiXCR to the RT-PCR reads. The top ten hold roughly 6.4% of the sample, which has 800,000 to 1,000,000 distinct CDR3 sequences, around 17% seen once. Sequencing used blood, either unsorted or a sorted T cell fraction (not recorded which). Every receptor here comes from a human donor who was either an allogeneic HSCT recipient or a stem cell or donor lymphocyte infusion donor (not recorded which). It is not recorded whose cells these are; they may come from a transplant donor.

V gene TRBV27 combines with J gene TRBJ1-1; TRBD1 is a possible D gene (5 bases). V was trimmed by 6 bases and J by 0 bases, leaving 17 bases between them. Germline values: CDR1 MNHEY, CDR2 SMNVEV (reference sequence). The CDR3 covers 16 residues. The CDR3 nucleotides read TGTGCCAGCAGCCCCAAAACGGGACGGGTGAACACTGAAGCTTTCTTT. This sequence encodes CASSPKTGRVNTEAFF.

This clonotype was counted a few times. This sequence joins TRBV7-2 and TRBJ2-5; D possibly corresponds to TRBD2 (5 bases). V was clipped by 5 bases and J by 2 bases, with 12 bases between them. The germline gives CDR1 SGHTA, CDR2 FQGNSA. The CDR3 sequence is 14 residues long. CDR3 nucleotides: TGTGCCAGCAGCACAAGGAGGCAGCAAGAGACCCAGTACTTC. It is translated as CASSTRRQQETQYF. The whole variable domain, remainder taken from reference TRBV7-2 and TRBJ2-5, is GAGVSQSPSNKVTEKGKDVELRCDPISGHTALYWYRQSLGQGLEFLIYFQGNSAPDKSGLPSDRFSAERTGGSVSTLTIQRTQQEDSAVYLCASSTRRQQETQYFGPGTRLLVL.

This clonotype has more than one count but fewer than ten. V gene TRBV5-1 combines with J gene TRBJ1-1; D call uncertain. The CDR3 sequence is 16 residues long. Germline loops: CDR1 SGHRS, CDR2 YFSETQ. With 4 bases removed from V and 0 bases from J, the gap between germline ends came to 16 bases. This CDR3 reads CASSPLPVKMNTEAFF. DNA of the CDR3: TGCGCCAGCAGCCCCCTTCCCGTCAAGATGAACACTGAAGCTTTCTTT.

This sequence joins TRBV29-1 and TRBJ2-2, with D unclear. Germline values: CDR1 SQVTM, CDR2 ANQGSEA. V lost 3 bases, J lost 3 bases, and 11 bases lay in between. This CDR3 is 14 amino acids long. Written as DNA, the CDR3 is TGCAGCGTTGATGTGGGAATACACACCGGGGAGCTGTTTTTT. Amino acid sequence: CSVDVGIHTGELFF.

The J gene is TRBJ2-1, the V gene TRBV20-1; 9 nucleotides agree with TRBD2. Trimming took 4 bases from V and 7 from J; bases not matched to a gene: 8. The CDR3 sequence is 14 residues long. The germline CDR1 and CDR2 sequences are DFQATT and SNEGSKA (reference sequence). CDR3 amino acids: CSAKAGGPRNEQFF. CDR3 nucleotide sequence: TGCAGTGCTAAGGCGGGAGGGCCGCGGAATGAGCAGTTCTTC.

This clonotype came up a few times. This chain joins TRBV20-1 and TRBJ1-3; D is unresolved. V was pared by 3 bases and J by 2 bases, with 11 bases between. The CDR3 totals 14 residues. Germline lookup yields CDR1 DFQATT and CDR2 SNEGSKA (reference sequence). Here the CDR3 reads CSARANYTGNTIYF. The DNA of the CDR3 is TGCAGTGCTAGGGCGAATTACACTGGAAACACCATATATTTT.

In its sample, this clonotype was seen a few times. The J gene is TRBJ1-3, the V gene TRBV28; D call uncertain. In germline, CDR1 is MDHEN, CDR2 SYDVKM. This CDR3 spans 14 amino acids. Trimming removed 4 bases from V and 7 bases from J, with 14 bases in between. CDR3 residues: CASSSSLLWNTIYF. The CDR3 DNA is TGTGCCAGCAGTTCCTCCCTCCTATGGAACACCATATATTTT.

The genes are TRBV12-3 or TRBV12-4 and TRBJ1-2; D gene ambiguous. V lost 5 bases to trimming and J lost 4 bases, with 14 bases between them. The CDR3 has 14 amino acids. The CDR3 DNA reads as TGTGCCAGCAGTCAACGGGCAGGCACCTATGGCTACACCTTC. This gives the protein CASSQRAGTYGYTF.

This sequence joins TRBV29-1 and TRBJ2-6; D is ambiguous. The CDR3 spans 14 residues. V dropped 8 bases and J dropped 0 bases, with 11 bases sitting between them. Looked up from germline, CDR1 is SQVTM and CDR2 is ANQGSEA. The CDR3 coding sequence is TGCAGCTTTAACACGGGCTCTGGGGCCAACGTCCTGACTTTC. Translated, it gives CSFNTGSGANVLTF.

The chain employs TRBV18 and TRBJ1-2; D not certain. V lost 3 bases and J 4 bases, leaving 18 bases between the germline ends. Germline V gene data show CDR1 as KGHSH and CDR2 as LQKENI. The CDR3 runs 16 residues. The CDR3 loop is CASSPNHSVDPYGYTF. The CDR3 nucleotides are TGTGCCAGCTCACCGAATCACAGTGTCGACCCCTATGGCTACACCTTC.

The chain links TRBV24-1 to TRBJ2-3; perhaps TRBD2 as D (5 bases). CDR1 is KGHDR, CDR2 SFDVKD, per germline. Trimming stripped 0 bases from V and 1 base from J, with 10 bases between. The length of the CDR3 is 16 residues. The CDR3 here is CATSDLGNGGTDTQYF. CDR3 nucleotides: TGTGCCACCAGTGATTTGGGGAACGGGGGCACAGATACGCAGTATTTT.

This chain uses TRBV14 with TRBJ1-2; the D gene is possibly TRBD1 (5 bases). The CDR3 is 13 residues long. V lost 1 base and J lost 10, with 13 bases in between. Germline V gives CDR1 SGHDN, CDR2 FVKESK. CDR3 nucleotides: TGTGCCAGCAGCCAAGGGACAACCTCCTCCTACACCTTC. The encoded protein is CASSQGTTSSYTF.

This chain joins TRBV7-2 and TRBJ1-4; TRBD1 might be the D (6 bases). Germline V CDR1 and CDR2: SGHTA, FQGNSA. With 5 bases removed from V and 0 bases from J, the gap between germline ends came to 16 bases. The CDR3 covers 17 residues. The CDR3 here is CASSPGRGFPTNEKLFF. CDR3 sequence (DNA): TGTGCCAGCAGCCCCGGCAGGGGCTTCCCAACTAATGAAAAACTGTTTTTT.

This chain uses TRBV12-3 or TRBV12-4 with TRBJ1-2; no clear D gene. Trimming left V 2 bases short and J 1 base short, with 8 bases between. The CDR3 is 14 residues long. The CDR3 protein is CASSLSRSNYGYTF. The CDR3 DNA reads TGTGCCAGCAGTTTAAGCAGAAGTAACTATGGCTACACCTTC.

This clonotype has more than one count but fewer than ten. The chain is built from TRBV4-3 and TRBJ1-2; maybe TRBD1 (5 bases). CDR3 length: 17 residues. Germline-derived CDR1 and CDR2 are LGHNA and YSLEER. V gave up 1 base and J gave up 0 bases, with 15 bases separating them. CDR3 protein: CASSQGAGREANYGYTF. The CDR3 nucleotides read TGCGCCAGCAGCCAAGGGGCGGGACGGGAAGCTAACTATGGCTACACCTTC.

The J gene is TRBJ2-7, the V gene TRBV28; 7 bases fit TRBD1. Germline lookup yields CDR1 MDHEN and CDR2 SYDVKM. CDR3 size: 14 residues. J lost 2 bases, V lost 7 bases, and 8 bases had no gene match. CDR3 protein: CASTSRQGTYEQYF. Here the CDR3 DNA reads TGTGCCAGCACGTCGAGACAGGGTACCTACGAGCAGTACTTC.

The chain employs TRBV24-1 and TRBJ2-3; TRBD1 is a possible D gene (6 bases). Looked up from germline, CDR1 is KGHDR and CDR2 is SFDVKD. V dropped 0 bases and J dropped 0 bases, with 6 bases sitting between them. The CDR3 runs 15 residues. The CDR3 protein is CATSDLRGSTDTQYF. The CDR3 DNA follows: TGTGCCACCAGTGATTTGAGGGGGAGCACAGATACGCAGTATTTT.

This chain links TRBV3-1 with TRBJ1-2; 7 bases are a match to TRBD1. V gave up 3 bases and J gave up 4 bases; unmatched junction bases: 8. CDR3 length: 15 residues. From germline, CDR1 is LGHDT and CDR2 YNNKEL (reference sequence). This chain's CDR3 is CASSQKTGSGYGYTF. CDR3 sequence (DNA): TGTGCCAGCAGCCAGAAGACAGGGAGCGGCTATGGCTACACCTTC.

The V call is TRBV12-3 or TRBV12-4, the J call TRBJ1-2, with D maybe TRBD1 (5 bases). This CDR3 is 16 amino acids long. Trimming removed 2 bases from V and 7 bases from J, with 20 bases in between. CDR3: CASSLMGGPSGGGYTF. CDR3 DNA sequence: TGTGCCAGCAGTTTAATGGGGGGACCATCGGGAGGTGGCTACACCTTC.

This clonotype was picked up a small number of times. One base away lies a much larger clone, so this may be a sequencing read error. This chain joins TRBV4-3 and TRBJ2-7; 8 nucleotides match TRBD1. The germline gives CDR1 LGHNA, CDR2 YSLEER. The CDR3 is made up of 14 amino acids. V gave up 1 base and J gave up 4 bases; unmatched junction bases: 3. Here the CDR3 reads CASSQGTGRYEQYF. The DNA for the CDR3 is TGCGCCAGCAGCCAAGGGACAGGGAGATACGAGCAGTACTTC.

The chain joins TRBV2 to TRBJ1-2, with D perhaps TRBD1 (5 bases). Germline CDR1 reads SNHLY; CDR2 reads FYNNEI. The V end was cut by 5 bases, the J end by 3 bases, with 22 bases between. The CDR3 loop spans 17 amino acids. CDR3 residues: CASSKVGGGQGHYGYTF. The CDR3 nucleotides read TGTGCCAGCAGTAAAGTTGGGGGAGGACAAGGGCACTATGGCTACACCTTC.

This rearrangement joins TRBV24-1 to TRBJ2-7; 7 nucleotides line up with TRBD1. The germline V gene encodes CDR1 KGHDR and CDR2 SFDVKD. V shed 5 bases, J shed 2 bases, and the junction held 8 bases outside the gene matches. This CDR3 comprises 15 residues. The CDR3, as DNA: TGTGCCACCAGTGCAACGGACAGGCGGCCCTACGAGCAGTACTTC. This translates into CATSATDRRPYEQYF.

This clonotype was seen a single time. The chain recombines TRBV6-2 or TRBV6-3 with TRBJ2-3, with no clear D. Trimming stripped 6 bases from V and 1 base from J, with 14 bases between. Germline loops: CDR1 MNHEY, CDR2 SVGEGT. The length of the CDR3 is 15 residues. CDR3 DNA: TGTGCCAGCAGCCGTCACGTCGACGGCACAGATACGCAGTATTTT. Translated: CASSRHVDGTDTQYF.

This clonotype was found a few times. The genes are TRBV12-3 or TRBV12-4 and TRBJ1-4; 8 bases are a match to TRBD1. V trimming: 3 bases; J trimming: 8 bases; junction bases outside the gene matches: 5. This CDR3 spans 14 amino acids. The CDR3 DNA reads TGTGCCAGCAGTTTGGTAGGACAGGGAGAAAAACTGTTTTTT. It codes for CASSLVGQGEKLFF.

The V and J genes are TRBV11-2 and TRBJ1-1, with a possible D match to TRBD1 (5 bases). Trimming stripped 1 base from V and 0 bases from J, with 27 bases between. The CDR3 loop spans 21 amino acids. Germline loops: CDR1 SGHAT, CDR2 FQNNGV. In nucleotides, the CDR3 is TGTGCCAGCAGCTTAGTTTGGATTGGTCTTTCAGGGCGGGATATGAACACTGAAGCTTTCTTT. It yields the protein CASSLVWIGLSGRDMNTEAFF.

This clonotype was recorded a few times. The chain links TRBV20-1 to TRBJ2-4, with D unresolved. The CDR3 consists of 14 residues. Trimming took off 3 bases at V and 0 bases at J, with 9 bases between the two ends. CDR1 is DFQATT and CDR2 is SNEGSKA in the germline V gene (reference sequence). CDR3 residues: CSARASLAKNIQYF. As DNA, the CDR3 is TGCAGTGCTAGGGCGTCCTTAGCCAAAAACATTCAGTACTTC.

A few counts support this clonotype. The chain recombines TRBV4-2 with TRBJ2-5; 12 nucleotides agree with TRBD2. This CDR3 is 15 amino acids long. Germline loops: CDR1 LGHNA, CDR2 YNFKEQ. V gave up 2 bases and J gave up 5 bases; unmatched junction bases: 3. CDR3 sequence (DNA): TGTGCCAGCAGCCAAACCGGGACTAGCGGGGAGACCCAGTACTTC. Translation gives CASSQTGTSGETQYF.

The CDR3 is CASSLEHSTEAFF. CDR3 DNA: TGTGCCAGCAGCTTAGAACATTCGACTGAAGCTTTCTTT. This rearrangement joins TRBV7-2 to TRBJ1-1; D remains ambiguous. The V end lost 1 base, the J end lost 5 bases, and 8 bases lay between the germline ends. The CDR3 is 13 residues long. Germline lookup yields CDR1 SGHTA and CDR2 FQGNSA.

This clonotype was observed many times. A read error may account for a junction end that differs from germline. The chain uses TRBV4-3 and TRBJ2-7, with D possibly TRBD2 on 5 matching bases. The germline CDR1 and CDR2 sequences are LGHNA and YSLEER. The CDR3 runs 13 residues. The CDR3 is CASSQEGGYEQYF. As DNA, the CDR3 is TGTGCCAGCAGCCAAGAGGGCGGCTACGAGCAGTACTTC.